The present T cell receptor beta chain was sequenced within a study of T cells after yellow fever vaccination. General study points: Some clonotypes were seen in both the CD4 and the CD8 compartments. These made up a small share and likely arose from convergent recombination. The secondary T-cell response peaked on day 5, not day 15, but was weaker. Detected again after the booster were most primary-vaccination clones, at nearly 97% CD4 and about 89% CD8.

V lost 4 bases to trimming and J lost 2 bases, with 16 bases between them. The CDR3 covers 16 residues. Germline lookup yields CDR1 SGHRS and CDR2 YFSETQ. Note on this clonotype: Antigen unknown.

A universal primer site and UMIs were added as TCR cDNA was made by 5'RACE template switching. TCRdb re-called the 5' RACE reads with MiXCR, one entry per CDR3 protein. This table holds more than 300,000 distinct CDR3 sequences, about 10% found once. The receptor was derived from a man aged 18 to 29 who received the YFV17D yellow fever vaccine. V gene TRBV5-1 combines with J gene TRBJ1-3; D may be TRBD1 (6 bases). The sequencing here drew on CD4+ T cells sorted from PBMCs, taken 45 days after the yellow fever booster vaccination. CDR3 amino acids: CASSPSVPGAGNTIYF. DNA of the CDR3: TGCGCCAGCAGCCCTTCGGTCCCAGGGGCTGGAAACACCATATATTTT.